One sample yielded the 5 T cell receptor beta chains listed below, sequenced in a study of OX40 agonist ivuxolimab in advanced cancers. Library prep was done by the immunoSEQ multiplex PCR assay. TCRdb provides this immuneACCESS table in a form limited to in-frame rearrangements. Some clones are lacking; in checked studies, under half of them reflect an unresolved V gene, and why the rest are absent is not known. The sample table shows about 46,000 clones, and 89% are seen once. The top ten constitute 10% to 15% of the sample. The specimen comprised CD4+ or CD8+ T cells sorted from blood, sampled in a trial of the OX40 agonist ivuxolimab. These receptors were obtained from an adult with an advanced solid tumor such as melanoma, head and neck, liver or kidney cancer.

This clone showed up just once. The chain has TRBV6-6 and TRBJ2-5, with TRBD2 identical over 9 bases. Germline values: CDR1 MNHNY, CDR2 SVGAGI (reference sequence). The CDR3 totals 14 residues. The J segment lost 1 base and the V segment lost 6 bases, leaving 3 bases of the junction unmatched. CDR3 sequence: CASRTRGGQETQYF. DNA of the CDR3: TGTGCCAGCAGAACGCGGGGGGGCCAAGAGACCCAGTACTTC.

This rearrangement joins TRBV4-1 to TRBJ2-3, with D tentatively TRBD1 or TRBD2 (6 bases each). V dropped 0 bases and J dropped 2 bases, with 12 bases sitting between them. Germline CDR1 and CDR2: MGHRA and YSYEKL. The CDR3 length is 16 residues. For the CDR3, the DNA is TGCGCCAGCAGCCAAGATGAAGGGGGGAACACAGATACGCAGTATTTT. Its translation: CASSQDEGGNTDTQYF.

This chain uses TRBV15 with TRBJ1-1; no reliable D call. The germline CDR1 and CDR2 sequences are LNHNV and YYDKDF (reference sequence). Trimming removed 3 bases from V and 0 bases from J, with 5 bases in between. The CDR3 runs to 13 residues. The CDR3 DNA reads as TGTGCCACCAGCAGGGCAGTGAACACTGAAGCTTTCTTT. Translation: CATSRAVNTEAFF.

This clone was recorded once. The rearrangement uses TRBV6-1 and TRBJ2-1; D is uncertain. This CDR3 region has 13 residues. Trimming removed 3 bases from V and 13 bases from J, with 16 bases in between. In germline, CDR1 is MNHNS, CDR2 SASEGT. The CDR3 DNA reads TGTGCCAGCAGTGATCGGGTAGTTTTTGAACAGTTCTTC. Translated: CASSDRVVFEQFF.

The rearrangement joins TRBV6-5 to TRBJ2-2, with D uncertain. Germline V gives CDR1 MNHEY, CDR2 SVGAGI. This CDR3 spans 13 amino acids. Trimming left V 0 bases short and J 8 bases short, with 7 bases between. CDR3 in DNA: TGTGCCAGCAGTTACTCGTGGGGAGGGGAGCTGTTTTTT. Residues: CASSYSWGGELFF.